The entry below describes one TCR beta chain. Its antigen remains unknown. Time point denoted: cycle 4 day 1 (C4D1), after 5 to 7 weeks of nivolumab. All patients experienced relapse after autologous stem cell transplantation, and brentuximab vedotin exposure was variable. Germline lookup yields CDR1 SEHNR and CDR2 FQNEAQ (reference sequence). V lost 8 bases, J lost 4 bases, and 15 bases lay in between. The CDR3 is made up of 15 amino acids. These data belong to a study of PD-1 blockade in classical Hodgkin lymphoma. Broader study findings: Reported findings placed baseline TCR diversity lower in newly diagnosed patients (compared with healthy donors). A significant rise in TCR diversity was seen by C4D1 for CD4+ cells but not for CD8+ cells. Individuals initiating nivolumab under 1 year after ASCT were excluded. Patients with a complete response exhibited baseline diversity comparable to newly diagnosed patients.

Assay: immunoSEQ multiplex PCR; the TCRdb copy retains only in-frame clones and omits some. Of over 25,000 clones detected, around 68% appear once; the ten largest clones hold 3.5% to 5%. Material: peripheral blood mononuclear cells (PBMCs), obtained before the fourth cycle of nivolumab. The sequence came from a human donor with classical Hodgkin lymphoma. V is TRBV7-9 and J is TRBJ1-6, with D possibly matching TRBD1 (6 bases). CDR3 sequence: CASEPGEGYNSPLHF. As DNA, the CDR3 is TGTGCCAGCGAGCCAGGGGAGGGGTATAATTCACCCCTCCACTTT.